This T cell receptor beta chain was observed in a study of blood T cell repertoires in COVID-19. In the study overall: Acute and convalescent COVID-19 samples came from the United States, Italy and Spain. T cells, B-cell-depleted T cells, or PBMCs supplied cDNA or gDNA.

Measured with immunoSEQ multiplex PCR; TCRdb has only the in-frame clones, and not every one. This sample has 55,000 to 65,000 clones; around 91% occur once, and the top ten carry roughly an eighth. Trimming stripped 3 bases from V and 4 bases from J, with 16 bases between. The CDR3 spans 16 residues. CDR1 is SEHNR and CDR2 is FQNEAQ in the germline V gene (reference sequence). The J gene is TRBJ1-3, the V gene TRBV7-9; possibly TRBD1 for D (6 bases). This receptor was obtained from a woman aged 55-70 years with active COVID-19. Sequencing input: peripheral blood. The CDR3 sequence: CASSLGDKAWGNTIYF. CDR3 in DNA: TGTGCCAGCAGCTTGGGGGACAAGGCTTGGGGAAACACCATATATTTT.